This T cell receptor delta chain was retrieved from a study of γδ T cells in repeated Plasmodium falciparum infection. Study-wide context: Donors were malaria-exposed Malian children or age- and gender-matched Australian children.

This clone was seen many times. Antigen: not known. The protein held in TCRdb is that of a much larger clone and does not match this DNA's translation at residue 4, likely because of a read error; the protein shown is translated from the DNA. Both TRG and TRD chains were sequenced from each sorted sample. TCRdb redid clone calling on the multiplex PCR reads using CATT. In the table there are 75,000 to 100,000 delta-chain clones, over 1.3% of which are singletons. Study-wide results and limits: Malian children's Vdelta2-negative repertoires appeared more expanded and less diverse than Australians'.

Flow sorting of PBMC yielded separate Vgamma9/Vdelta2+ and Vdelta2-negative gammadelta T cell populations for bulk repertoire analysis. Germline assignment: CDR1 GEAIGNYY and CDR2 EKD. The CDR3 is 18 amino acids. The V end was cut by 5 bases, the J end by 0 bases, with 16 bases between. The chain links TRDV2 to TRDJ3; possibly TRDD3 for D (6 bases). The material sequenced was gamma-delta T cells from blood. The source of this sequence is a pool of human donors (malaria-infected and uninfected, not separated). The CDR3 is CACGTRGCSSWDTRQMFF. In DNA form, the CDR3 reads TGTGCCTGTGGCACGCGGGGATGTAGCTCCTGGGACACCCGACAGATGTTTTTC.